The TCR beta chain described here comes from a study of blood T cell repertoires in COVID-19. With 5 bases removed from V and 7 bases from J, the gap between germline ends came to 18 bases. Germline lookup yields CDR1 MNHEY and CDR2 SVGAGI. This CDR3 has 15 residues. The repertoire was sequenced with immunoSEQ multiplex PCR; TCRdb's copy has only in-frame clones and lacks some. The sample yields hundreds of thousands of clones, 85% to 90% seen once. The sequenced material came from PBMCs or T cells enriched from blood (not recorded which). J is TRBJ1-3 and V is TRBV6-5, with a tentative D call TRBD1 (5 bases). The receptor comes from a man aged 35 to 55 who had recovered from COVID-19. The CDR3: CASSRSQIPGNTIYF. Written as DNA, the CDR3 is TGTGCCAGCAGTCGCTCACAGATCCCAGGGAACACCATATATTTT.